These T cell receptor beta chains were read from a single sample in a study of blood T cell repertoires in COVID-19. TCRdb keeps only in-frame clones here, not all; method: immunoSEQ multiplex PCR. This table holds around 350,000 clones, 85% to 90% found once. Sequencing was performed on peripheral blood. Receptors originate from a human donor in a cohort sampled during active COVID-19. CDR3s include the opening cysteine and the closing phenylalanine or tryptophan. D genes are given only for firm matches. A row's size may be missing; if present it is once, few, many or a size class.

>-|TRBJ1-2|TRBD1|TRBV7-9
TGTGCCAGCAGCTTAGACAGGACAGGAACACAAGGCTACACCTTC
CASSLDRTGTQGYTF
>-|TRBJ2-1|TRBD2|TRBV5-6
TGTGCCAGCAGCTCGGGACTAGAAGGATCCTACAATGAGCAGTTCTTC
CASSSGLEGSYNEQFF
>-|TRBJ2-3|-|TRBV19
TGTGCCAGTAGTATAGATTCGGGGATCGCCACAGATACGCAGTATTTT
CASSIDSGIATDTQYF
>-|TRBJ1-5|-|TRBV19
TGTGCCAGTAGTCAGGACAGCGATCAGCCCCAGCATTTT
CASSQDSDQPQHF
>-|TRBJ2-1|-|TRBV5-1
TGCGCCAGCAGCTTGGTGGGGTTGGGAGTCGCCAACAATGAGCAGTTCTTC
CASSLVGLGVANNEQFF
>once|TRBJ1-6|-|TRBV30
TGTGCCTGGAGTGTACACAAGGGGTTCGATTCACCCCTCCACTTT
CAWSVHKGFDSPLHF
>once|TRBJ2-1|TRBD1|TRBV7-3
TGTGCCAGCAGCTTACGGCACAGGGGGTTGATTAGTGAGCAGTTCTTC
CASSLRHRGLISEQFF
>-|TRBJ1-1|-|TRBV29-1
TGCAGCGTTGGGCAGGAGAACACTGAAGCTTTCTTT
CSVGQENTEAFF
>once|TRBJ2-7|TRBD1|TRBV5-6
TGTGCCAGCAGTTTGTGGGACAGGGAGGGCGAGCAGTACTTC
CASSLWDREGEQYF
>-|TRBJ1-2|TRBD1|TRBV9
TGTGCCAGCAGCGTAGAGGGACAGGGGATACCTGGCTACACCTTC
CASSVEGQGIPGYTF
>few|TRBJ1-1|-|TRBV5-1
TGCGCCAGCAGCTTGTGGGCAGGGTCTATGAACACTGAAGCTTTCTTT
CASSLWAGSMNTEAFF
>-|TRBJ1-2|-|TRBV19
TGTGCCAGTAGTCCCTCGAGCCAGGCGGGCTATGGCTACACCTTC
CASSPSSQAGYGYTF
>-|TRBJ2-3|-|TRBV7-6
TGTGCCAGCAGCTTAGTTGGGAGGCCGGAAACAGATACGCAGTATTTT
CASSLVGRPETDTQYF
>-|TRBJ1-5|-|TRBV19
TGTGCCAGTAGTATAGGACAGCTTTATAGCAATCAGCCCCAGCATTTT
CASSIGQLYSNQPQHF
>-|TRBJ1-6|TRBD1|TRBV6-6
TGTGCCAGCAGTCAAACTCCCTACAGGGGTCCTAATTCACCCCTCCACTTT
CASSQTPYRGPNSPLHF
>-|TRBJ1-1|TRBD1|TRBV27
TGTGCCAGCAGTCCGCGGGACAGCGACACTGAAGCTTTCTTT
CASSPRDSDTEAFF
>-|TRBJ2-2|TRBD1|TRBV9
TGTGCCAGCAGCGTTCGGCGGACAGGGTTCGACACCGGGGAGCTGTTTTTT
CASSVRRTGFDTGELFF
>-|TRBJ2-5|TRBD1|TRBV4-1
TGCGCCAGCAACCAAAGCCTGGGCAGGGGGCTCGAGACCCAGTACTTC
CASNQSLGRGLETQYF
>few|TRBJ1-3|-|TRBV19
TGTGCCACCAGACGACAGGACACCTCTGGAAACACCATATATTTT
CATRRQDTSGNTIYF
>-|TRBJ2-3|TRBD2|TRBV19
TGTGCCAGCCAGCGGGGAGGCACAGATACGCAGTATTTT
CASQRGGTDTQYF
>-|TRBJ2-3|TRBD2|TRBV2
TGTGCCAGCAGGGAGCGGGAGTTAACAGATACGCAGTATTTT
CASRERELTDTQYF
>-|TRBJ1-4|-|TRBV15
TGTGCCACCAGCAGAGAGGCAGAAAAACTGTTTTTT
CATSREAEKLFF
>-|TRBJ2-7|TRBD2|TRBV3-1/TRBV3-2
TGTGCCAGCAGCCACCTCTCAGCGGGAGGCTACGAGCAGTACTTC
CASSHLSAGGYEQYF
>-|TRBJ1-1|-|TRBV7-6
TGTGCCAGCAGCTTAGGCGGGACCGGGAGTGAAGCTTTCTTT
CASSLGGTGSEAFF
>-|TRBJ2-3|-|TRBV5-5
TGTGCCAGCAGCTTGACGGGTTCTGACCCAGATACGCAGTATTTT
CASSLTGSDPDTQYF
>-|TRBJ1-2|TRBD1|TRBV7-9
TGTGCCAGCAGCTTAGAGGGGGCGTTATTCTATGGCTACACCTTC
CASSLEGALFYGYTF
>-|TRBJ1-5|-|TRBV2
TGTGCCAGTCAGGGAGGAGGGCCCCAGCATTTT
CASQGGGPQHF
>-|TRBJ2-7|-|TRBV6-5
TGTGCCAGTCCAGGGGGGATCGGGGCCTACGAGCAGTACTTC
CASPGGIGAYEQYF
>-|TRBJ2-1|TRBD2|TRBV14
TGTGCCAGCAGCCAGACTAGCGGGTACAATGAGCAGTTCTTC
CASSQTSGYNEQFF
>few|TRBJ2-3|TRBD2|TRBV6-1
TGTGCCAGCAGTGAACAATCGGGACTAGCCGGTGATACGCAGTATTTT
CASSEQSGLAGDTQYF
>-|TRBJ1-5|TRBD1|TRBV6-5
TGTGCCAGCAGTACAGGGGCGAATCAGCCCCAGCATTTT
CASSTGANQPQHF
>-|TRBJ1-2|-|TRBV2
TGTGCCAGCGTGGAGGGCAGGGCGAACTATGGCTACACCTTC
CASVEGRANYGYTF
>-|TRBJ2-3|TRBD2|TRBV19
TGTGCCAGTAGTATCTCTGCTAGCGGGGGCACAGATACGCAGTATTTT
CASSISASGGTDTQYF
>-|TRBJ1-2|TRBD1|TRBV2
TGTGCCAGCAGTGAGGCCGGGACAGCCGTCTATGGCTACACCTTC
CASSEAGTAVYGYTF
>few|TRBJ2-1|TRBD1|TRBV5-1
TGCGCCAGCAGCAGTGCCGGGACAGGAAATTCAAAGGAGCAGTTCTTC
CASSSAGTGNSKEQFF
>-|TRBJ2-1|TRBD2|TRBV18
TGTGCCAGCTCACCATTTGTCCTAGCGGGGGCCTACAATGAGCAGTTCTTC
CASSPFVLAGAYNEQFF
>few|TRBJ1-5|TRBD1|TRBV18
TGTGCCAGCTCACCGGAGACAGGGGGCAATCAGCCCCAGCATTTT
CASSPETGGNQPQHF
>-|TRBJ2-7|TRBD2|TRBV4-1
TGCGCCAGCAGCCGTATCGTACTAGCGGGTCCAAACGAGCAGTACTTC
CASSRIVLAGPNEQYF
>-|TRBJ1-1|-|TRBV5-1
TGCGCCAGCAGCTTGGCAACAAGTCGAGGGGGAATCGGCACTGAAGCTTTCTTT
CASSLATSRGGIGTEAFF